The clone carrying this TCR beta chain was counted between two and nine times. Antigen: not known. These data belong to a study of identical twins. A universal primer site was created by template switching, with the cDNA bearing unique molecular identifiers. TCRdb re-analysed the 5' RACE reads in MiXCR, keeping a single row per CDR3 protein. In the table there are around 450,000 distinct CDR3 sequences, approximately 15% of which are singletons. There are 15 residues in the CDR3. From germline, CDR1 is DFQATT and CDR2 SNEGSKA (reference sequence). With V trimmed by 6 bases and J by 4 bases, 10 bases remained unmatched. Healthy Caucasians provided all donations. General study results and limits: Weaker excess sharing between twins was seen in beta out-of-frame sequences. Modelling underestimated the level of out-of-frame TCR alpha sharing observed in monozygotic twins.

This sample also appeared in a second study, on yellow fever vaccine responses in identical twins.

This receptor was identified in a woman under 30 in good health. Sequencing was performed on CD4+ T cells sorted from blood. The chain links TRBV20-1 to TRBJ2-2; 8 bases are a match to TRBD2. DNA of the CDR3: TGCAGTGCCACGGGGGGGACACAGGTCACCGGGGAGCTGTTTTTT. Translated: CSATGGTQVTGELFF.